Below, one T cell receptor (beta chain) is given with its context. Its target is not known. Using immunoSEQ multiplex PCR, the repertoire was profiled, and TCRdb retains in-frame clones only, with some absent. The repertoire holds about 68,000 clones, with 75% to 85% as singletons. The sample belongs to a study of OX40 agonist ivuxolimab in advanced cancers. Germline V gene data show CDR1 as SNHLY and CDR2 as FYNNEI. The CDR3 sequence is 13 residues long. V trimming: 6 bases; J trimming: 3 bases; junction bases outside the gene matches: 4. Study-level points and caveats: Compared with others, partial responders at 0.1-3.0 mg/kg displayed clonal expansion among the lowest. Within 6 weeks, CD4+ and CD8+ blood T cells expanded clonally at 0.1 to 3.0 mg/kg. Some patients without response likewise showed low normalized clonal expansion.

The sample in question was CD4+ or CD8+ T cells sorted from blood, obtained in a trial of the OX40 agonist ivuxolimab. This TCR derives from an adult with an advanced solid tumor such as melanoma, head and neck, liver or kidney cancer. The chain is built from TRBV2 and TRBJ2-7, with 8 bases matching TRBD1. In DNA, the CDR3 is TGTGCCAGCAGCCGACAGGGGAACTACGAGCAGTACTTC. Its protein product is CASSRQGNYEQYF.